These 21 T cell receptor beta chains share one sample of origin, sequenced in a study of T cells in Graves' hyperthyroidism and ophthalmopathy. TCR beta CDR3 sequences were amplified from RNA transcripts. Researchers ran a first-round RT-PCR on the TCR CDR3 using the HTBI primer set. In TCRdb, the multiplex PCR reads were re-called with MiXCR into one record per CDR3 protein. The sample holds about 420,000 distinct CDR3 sequences; roughly an eighth are singletons and the top ten take 5% to 6%. Specimen: blood. These receptors were obtained from a woman aged 18-30 years with Graves' hyperthyroidism.

This clonotype was detected many times. The chain couples TRBV19 to TRBJ2-2; D is unclear. Trimming pared 5 bases from V and 1 base from J, leaving 8 bases between. The germline V gene encodes CDR1 LNHDA and CDR2 SQIVND (reference sequence). The CDR3 contains 14 residues. The CDR3: CASSLAENTGELFF. The CDR3 DNA reads TGTGCCAGTAGTCTTGCAGAGAACACCGGGGAGCTGTTTTTT.

A few counts support this clonotype. The chain combines TRBV20-1 with TRBJ2-7; TRBD2 matches at 8 bases. The V and J ends lost 2 bases and 6 bases, in that order; junction bases with no gene match: 6. CDR1 is DFQATT, CDR2 SNEGSKA, per germline (reference sequence). CDR3 length: 13 amino acids. The CDR3 loop reads CSARRVAGFEQYF. The CDR3 DNA sequence: TGCAGTGCTAGAAGGGTAGCGGGATTCGAGCAGTACTTC.

This clonotype was counted many times. The chain's CDR3 is CASSFELFMYEQYF. The CDR3 bases are TGTGCCAGCAGCTTTGAGCTCTTTATGTACGAGCAGTACTTC. The chain combines TRBV7-2 with TRBJ2-7; D call uncertain. Trimming shortened V by 3 bases and J by 4 bases, and 13 bases separated the two germline ends. In germline, CDR1 is SGHTA, CDR2 FQGNSA. The CDR3 runs 14 residues.

At least ten counts were recorded for this clonotype. The CDR3 DNA is TGTGCCAGCAGCTTAGATCGTGGGATGGGCCAAGAGACCCAGTACTTC. Translated: CASSLDRGMGQETQYF. The chain carries TRBV11-2 and TRBJ2-5; no clear D gene. This CDR3 has 16 amino acids. Trimming removed 0 bases from V and 1 base from J, with 12 bases in between. Germline assignment: CDR1 SGHAT and CDR2 FQNNGV. Full variable domain (missing parts from reference TRBV11-2 and TRBJ2-5): EAGVAQSPRYKIIEKRQSVAFWCNPISGHATLYWYQQILGQGPKLLIQFQNNGVVDDSQLPKDRFSAERLKGVDSTLKIQPAKLEDSAVYLCASSLDRGMGQETQYFGPGTRLLVL.

The chain joins TRBV19 to TRBJ2-2; 13 positions agree with TRBD2. V was clipped by 6 bases and J by 3 bases; unmatched bases: 4. The V gene's germline CDR1 is LNHDA and CDR2 SQIVND (reference sequence). The CDR3 length is 16 residues. CDR3 coding DNA: TGTGCCAGTAGCCTACTAGCGGGAGGGTACACCGGGGAGCTGTTTTTT. This translates into CASSLLAGGYTGELFF.

V gene TRBV11-2 combines with J gene TRBJ1-4, with no clear D. The CDR3 spans 15 residues. CDR1 and CDR2 (germline): SGHAT, FQNNGV. V lost 1 base and J lost 7, with 13 bases in between. CDR3 bases: TGTGCCAGCAGCTTAGGCGGGAATTCGGCTGAAAAACTGTTTTTT. Protein product: CASSLGGNSAEKLFF.

This clonotype was observed many times. The J gene is TRBJ1-2, the V gene TRBV28, with a tentative D call TRBD1 (6 bases). CDR3 length: 13 amino acids. Germline CDR1 is MDHEN and CDR2 is SYDVKM. V shed 2 bases and J shed 6 bases, with 10 bases lying between them. The CDR3 DNA follows: TGTGCCAGCAGTTTACCAACAGGGAATGGCTACACCTTC. It codes for CASSLPTGNGYTF.

The rearrangement joins TRBV12-3 or TRBV12-4 to TRBJ1-6; D possibly corresponds to TRBD1 (6 bases). The length of the CDR3 is 16 residues. The V end lost 8 bases, the J end lost 5 bases, and 19 bases lay between the germline ends. CDR3: CASGRGLGKNNSPLHF. In nucleotides, the CDR3 is TGTGCCAGCGGTCGGGGGCTCGGAAAAAATAATTCACCCCTCCACTTT.

This clonotype showed up just a few times. The gene calls are TRBV19 and TRBJ2-1; D is uncertain. The CDR3 runs to 13 residues. Trimming took 3 bases from V and 6 from J, leaving 9 bases between them. Germline CDR1 reads LNHDA; CDR2 reads SQIVND (reference sequence). As DNA, the CDR3 is TGTGCCAGTAGTATGGGCGTCCCCAATGAGCAGTTCTTC. As protein: CASSMGVPNEQFF.

The rearrangement joins TRBV6-1 to TRBJ1-6; D is unclear. V was clipped by 3 bases and J by 9 bases, with 21 bases between them. The length of the CDR3 is 17 residues. Germline-derived CDR1 and CDR2 are MNHNS and SASEGT. Here the CDR3 reads CASSDRRGRGIGSPLHF. CDR3 bases: TGTGCCAGCAGTGATCGACGGGGTCGCGGGATCGGTTCACCCCTCCACTTT.

This clonotype was picked up many times. The V call is TRBV20-1, the J call TRBJ1-4; D is uncertain. This CDR3 comprises 14 residues. Trimming removed 0 bases from V and 8 bases from J, with 13 bases in between. The germline V gene has CDR1 DFQATT and CDR2 SNEGSKA (reference sequence). CDR3 amino acids: CSARDNPEYEKLFF. In DNA, the CDR3 is TGCAGTGCTAGAGATAACCCCGAGTACGAAAAACTGTTTTTT.

This clonotype was picked up many times. The chain employs TRBV12-5 and TRBJ2-2; 8 bases match TRBD1. The CDR3 is 16 amino acids. Trimming removed 1 base from V and 5 bases from J; junction bases left unmatched: 6. Germline-derived CDR1 and CDR2 are LGHNT and FRNRAP. As DNA, the CDR3 is TGTGCTAGTGGTTTGGGGAAGAGACAGGGGACCGGGGAGCTGTTTTTT. The encoded protein is CASGLGKRQGTGELFF.

On this clonotype: It may be a read error: a sequence one base away is much more abundant. The chain uses TRBV7-3 and TRBJ2-2, with D unresolved. Germline loops: CDR1 SGHTA, CDR2 FQGTGA. The CDR3 contains 14 residues. The CDR3 loop is CSSSPPSGAGELFF. CDR3 bases: TGTTCCAGCAGCCCCCCCAGTGGAGCCGGGGAGCTGTTTTTT.

This clonotype came up a few times. V gene TRBV19 combines with J gene TRBJ2-6, with a weak D call TRBD1 (6 bases). Trimming pared 10 bases from V and 0 bases from J, leaving 13 bases between. The CDR3 has 15 amino acids. In germline, CDR1 is LNHDA, CDR2 SQIVND (reference sequence). The CDR3 spells CAIRDTFSGANVLTF. The CDR3 DNA sequence: TGTGCCATCAGGGACACCTTCTCTGGGGCCAACGTCCTGACTTTC.

This clonotype occurred many times. The genes are TRBV5-8 and TRBJ1-2; TRBD1 aligns across 8 bases. With 4 bases clipped from V and 6 bases from J, the junction kept 8 bases outside the gene matches. Looked up from germline, CDR1 is SGHTS and CDR2 is YDEGEE. CDR3 length: 14 residues. For the CDR3, the DNA is TGTGCCAGCAGCCGTGGACAGGGAAGAGATGGCTACACCTTC. Translation gives CASSRGQGRDGYTF. Complete variable domain (other parts from reference TRBV5-8 and TRBJ1-2): EAGVTQSPTHLIKTRGQQATLRCSPISGHTSVYWYQQALGLGLQFLLWYDEGEERNRGNFPPRFSGRQFPNYSSELNVNALELEDSALYLCASSRGQGRDGYTFGSGTRLTVV.

As regards this clonotype: A junction boundary mismatches the germline segment, possibly from a read error. The chain's CDR3 is CASSDGGRETQYF. The DNA of the CDR3 is TGTGCTAGCAGCGACGGGGGGCGAGAGACCCAGTACTTC. The genes are TRBV7-7 and TRBJ2-5, with D perhaps TRBD2 (7 bases). The germline gives CDR1 SSHAT, CDR2 FNYEAQ (reference sequence). The CDR3 extends over 13 amino acids.

Ten or more counts support this clonotype. This sequence joins TRBV3-1 and TRBJ1-4; D is perhaps TRBD1 (5 bases). V lost 4 bases and J lost 8, with 14 bases in between. This CDR3 is 14 amino acids long. CDR1 LGHDT and CDR2 YNNKEL come from the germline V gene (reference sequence). CDR3 coding DNA: TGTGCCAGCAGCCCCTCGGAGGGGCGGGAAAAACTGTTTTTT. Translating it yields CASSPSEGREKLFF.

This clonotype was observed many times. The V gene is TRBV28, the J gene TRBJ1-1, with no clear D. Trimming took off 4 bases at V and 8 bases at J, with 11 bases between the two ends. This CDR3 has 12 amino acids. Germline V CDR1 and CDR2: MDHEN, SYDVKM. The CDR3 is CASSSLASEAFF. Written as DNA, the CDR3 is TGTGCCAGCAGTTCTCTCGCTTCCGAAGCTTTCTTT. The full variable domain, rest sourced from reference TRBV28 and TRBJ1-1, is DVKVTQSSRYLVKRTGEKVFLECVQDMDHENMFWYRQDPGLGLRLIYFSYDVKMKEKGDIPEGYSVSREKKERFSLILESASTNQTSMYLCASSSLASEAFFGQGTRLTVV.

The chain is built from TRBV9 and TRBJ2-1; D is possibly TRBD2 (5 bases). This CDR3 comprises 15 residues. Trimming removed 4 bases from V and 5 bases from J, with 16 bases in between. Per germline, CDR1 SGDLS and CDR2 YYNGEE. The CDR3 DNA follows: TGTGCCAGCAGCAACGGGATGAGTACAAACAATGAGCAGTTCTTC. Translating it yields CASSNGMSTNNEQFF.

This clonotype was seen many times. The gene calls are TRBV30 and TRBJ1-3; D is possibly TRBD1 (5 bases). CDR1 is GTSNPN and CDR2 is SVGIG in the germline V gene (reference sequence). V lost 2 bases to trimming and J lost 5 bases, with 16 bases between them. The CDR3 contains 15 residues. As DNA, the CDR3 is TGTGCCTGGAGTTCGTCCGGGACCTTCCGAAACACCATATATTTT. Amino acids: CAWSSSGTFRNTIYF.

This clonotype showed up just a few times. Just one base apart from a much larger clone, this may be a read error. The CDR3 here is CASRTGTGANEQSF. CDR3 nucleotides: TGTGCCAGCAGAACCGGGACAGGGGCCAATGAGCAGTCCTTC. The chain has TRBV12-3 or TRBV12-4 and TRBJ2-1; 10 nucleotides agree with TRBD1. This CDR3 has 14 residues.